The clone carrying this T cell receptor beta chain was detected a few times. Using its own MiXCR run on the 5' RACE reads, TCRdb lists one record per CDR3 protein. This table has 700,000 to 950,000 distinct CDR3 sequences, 9% to 15% appearing once. Germline V gene sequence: CDR1 MNHEY, CDR2 SMNVEV (reference sequence). V was trimmed by 8 bases and J by 6 bases, leaving 19 bases between them. The CDR3 extends over 15 amino acids. The data belong to a study of identical twins. This sample also appeared in a second study, on yellow fever vaccine responses in identical twins.

Sequencing used PBMCs. J is TRBJ2-2 and V is TRBV27, with a weak D call TRBD2 (7 bases). This sequence was found in a woman between 18 and 29 years old in good health. In DNA form, the CDR3 reads TGTGCCAGCGCGAGGGGGACTAATGGCGCCGGGGAGCTGTTTTTT. Its translation is CASARGTNGAGELFF.